The 7 T cell receptor beta chains below all came from one sample that was sequenced in a study of T cells in Graves' hyperthyroidism and ophthalmopathy. Amplification of TCR beta CDR3 regions used RNA as the template. The primer set for the first-round RT-PCR of the TCR CDR3 was HTBI. Via MiXCR, TCRdb re-called the multiplex PCR reads, giving one row per CDR3 protein. The table has 100,000 to 140,000 distinct CDR3 sequences, roughly 15% seen once; the top ten hold 35% to 50%. Sequenced material: blood. These receptors were collected from a woman aged 50 to 60 with Graves' hyperthyroidism.

The chain carries TRBV27 and TRBJ1-2; maybe TRBD1 (6 bases). Germline CDR1 MNHEY, CDR2 SMNVEV (reference sequence). V was pared by 6 bases and J by 2 bases, with 16 bases between. The CDR3 has 15 residues. This chain's CDR3 is CASRPRGGGNYGYTF. In nucleotides, the CDR3 is TGTGCCAGCAGGCCTCGGGGAGGGGGAAACTATGGCTACACCTTC.

In its sample, this clonotype was seen many times. This chain links TRBV13 with TRBJ1-1; the D is unclear. Germline V gene lookup returns CDR1 PRHDT and CDR2 FYEKMQ (reference sequence). This CDR3 comprises 17 residues. V was shortened by 4 bases and J by 5 bases, with 23 bases between the two germline ends. The CDR3 loop reads CASSSASDPEEGTEAFF. The DNA for the CDR3 is TGTGCCAGCAGCTCGGCCTCAGACCCCGAGGAGGGTACTGAAGCTTTCTTT.

This clonotype came up many times. The chain has TRBV11-2 and TRBJ2-1, with D unclear. This CDR3 spans 14 amino acids. V lost 1 base to trimming and J lost 8 bases, with 12 bases between them. Germline values: CDR1 SGHAT, CDR2 FQNNGV. For the CDR3, the DNA is TGTGCCAGCAGCTTAGTGCTAGTCGTTGATGAGCAGTTCTTC. It yields the protein CASSLVLVVDEQFF.

V is TRBV6-1 and J is TRBJ1-3; no firm D call. Trimming removed 7 bases at V and 0 bases at J, with 13 bases between. The CDR3 has 15 amino acids. CDR1 and CDR2 (germline): MNHNS, SASEGT. CDR3: CASTPGGSSGNTIYF. The DNA for the CDR3 is TGTGCCAGCACCCCCGGCGGCAGCTCTGGAAACACCATATATTTT.

This clonotype was counted many times. Here the CDR3 DNA reads TGTGCCAGCACCGACCTGACGGGATTTTCTTATGGCTACACCTTC. It specifies CASTDLTGFSYGYTF. The chain couples TRBV2 to TRBJ1-2; no firm D call. V was trimmed by 7 bases and J by 5 bases, leaving 20 bases between them. This CDR3 has 15 residues. Germline V lookup: CDR1 SNHLY, CDR2 FYNNEI.

This clonotype was counted at least ten times. The chain carries TRBV2 and TRBJ1-4, with TRBD1 matching 8 bases. With V trimmed by 8 bases and J by 11 bases, 13 bases remained unmatched. The length of the CDR3 is 14 residues. Germline V gene sequence: CDR1 SNHLY, CDR2 FYNNEI. The CDR3 spells CASRRGTGSNKLFF. CDR3 sequence (DNA): TGTGCCAGCCGTCGGGGGACAGGATCCAACAAACTGTTTTTT.

The rearrangement joins TRBV11-2 to TRBJ2-4, with TRBD2 matching over 14 bases. The CDR3 is 16 residues long. Germline loops: CDR1 SGHAT, CDR2 FQNNGV. V was clipped by 7 bases and J by 7 bases; unmatched bases: 9. Here the CDR3 DNA reads TGTGCCAGCACCCAAGGGACTAGCGGGAGATGGAACATTCAGTACTTC. It specifies CASTQGTSGRWNIQYF.